The 3 T cell receptor beta chains below come from one sample, sequenced in a study of blood T cells in healthy people across ages. For the second PCR, which ran for about 7 to 11 cycles, a sample-barcoded 5' primer and a J-beta primer mix were used. TCRdb re-called the 5' RACE reads through MiXCR, storing one row per CDR3 protein. The data hold around 1.5 million distinct CDR3 sequences, with roughly 60% observed a single time. The sequenced sample consisted of blood. The source is a man aged 18 to 30 in good health.

This clonotype turned up a few times. The chain couples TRBV7-2 to TRBJ1-2; D remains ambiguous. This CDR3 is 14 amino acids long. Per the germline V gene, CDR1 is SGHTA and CDR2 is FQGNSA. The V end lost 1 base, the J end lost 2 bases, and 8 bases lay between the germline ends. The DNA for the CDR3 is TGTGCCAGCAGCTTAGTTGGGCAGAACTATGGCTACACCTTC. It codes for CASSLVGQNYGYTF.

This chain links TRBV29-1 with TRBJ1-2, with 7 nucleotides matching TRBD1. There are 13 residues in the CDR3. With 1 base clipped from V and 6 bases from J, the junction kept 5 bases outside the gene matches. Germline V lookup: CDR1 SQVTM, CDR2 ANQGSEA. CDR3 sequence: CSVEGHRGHGYTF. The CDR3 DNA follows: TGCAGCGTTGAAGGGCACAGGGGTCATGGCTACACCTTC.

The chain combines TRBV4-1 with TRBJ1-2; D ambiguous. CDR3 size: 17 residues. In germline, CDR1 is MGHRA, CDR2 YSYEKL. Trimming removed 3 bases from V and 2 bases from J, with 19 bases in between. The CDR3 sequence: CASSQERLGNINYGYTF. CDR3 in DNA: TGCGCCAGCAGCCAGGAGAGACTCGGAAATATCAACTATGGCTACACCTTC.